These T cell receptor beta chains were read from a single sample in a study of T cell changes during pregnancy in multiple sclerosis. Some clones are missing from TCRdb's copy, which holds only in-frame ones; the method was immunoSEQ multiplex PCR. The table records about 40,000 clones, approximately 94% of them present only once. The source material was CD4+ T cells from peripheral blood mononuclear cells, sampled after pregnancy. These receptors were collected from a female donor with multiple sclerosis, enrolled in a pregnancy study. CDR3s include the opening cysteine and the closing phenylalanine or tryptophan. The order of the fields is V gene, D gene, J gene, CDR3 DNA, CDR3 protein. D genes are given only for firm matches.

V: TRBV2; D: TRBD1; J: TRBJ2-5; DNA: TGTGCCAGCAGTGAAGCCTGGGACAGAGGAAGGCAAGAGACCCAGTACTTC; CDR3: CASSEAWDRGRQETQYF
V: TRBV7-9; D: .; J: TRBJ1-3; DNA: TGTGCCAGCAGCTATGGTGGGAGCGCTGGAAACACCATATATTTT; CDR3: CASSYGGSAGNTIYF
V: TRBV7-7; D: TRBD2; J: TRBJ2-3; DNA: TGTGCTAGCAGCTTAGAAGGGACTACCGGCGATACGCAGTATTTT; CDR3: CASSLEGTTGDTQYF
V: TRBV11-2; D: TRBD2; J: TRBJ2-1; DNA: TGTGCCAGCACCATTTCTTCGGCGGGGGGGAGGAATGAGCAGTTCTTC; CDR3: CASTISSAGGRNEQFF
V: TRBV9; D: TRBD2; J: TRBJ2-3; DNA: TGTGCCAGCAGCCCTCTAGCGGGGCTTCTCACAGATACGCAGTATTTT; CDR3: CASSPLAGLLTDTQYF
V: TRBV6-1; D: TRBD1; J: TRBJ1-5; DNA: TGTGCCAGCAGTGAAGGGGGGACAGTTAATCAGCCCCAGCATTTT; CDR3: CASSEGGTVNQPQHF
V: TRBV11-3; D: TRBD1; J: TRBJ2-7; DNA: TGTGCCAGCAGCCCAACGCGGGACAGGCCGCGGGAGCAGTACTTC; CDR3: CASSPTRDRPREQYF
V: TRBV12-5; D: TRBD1; J: TRBJ1-6; DNA: TGTGCTAGTGGCCTGGGACAGACTAATTCACCCCTCCACTTT; CDR3: CASGLGQTNSPLHF
V: TRBV19; D: .; J: TRBJ1-6; DNA: TGTGCCAGTAGTCCAAGGACGGAGGTGGCACCCCTCCACTTT; CDR3: CASSPRTEVAPLHF
V: TRBV2; D: TRBD1; J: TRBJ1-5; DNA: TGTGCCAGCAGTGACAAGGGACAGAGGTCCAATCAGCCCCAGCATTTT; CDR3: CASSDKGQRSNQPQHF
V: TRBV15; D: .; J: TRBJ2-3; DNA: TGTGCCACCAGCAGAGATGGGGGCGCGACAGATACGCAGTATTTT; CDR3: CATSRDGGATDTQYF
V: TRBV7-8; D: .; J: TRBJ2-1; DNA: TGTGCCAGCAGCCGGACTGTGTGGGACTTATATAATGAGCAGTTCTTC; CDR3: CASSRTVWDLYNEQFF
V: TRBV7-3; D: .; J: TRBJ1-1; DNA: TGTGCCAGCAGCTTAACGGGAGCTAACACTGAAGCTTTCTTT; CDR3: CASSLTGANTEAFF
V: TRBV9; D: .; J: TRBJ2-4; DNA: TGTGCCAGCAGCCCTGACCGCAGTGGGGCTTTAGCCAAAAACATTCAGTACTTC; CDR3: CASSPDRSGALAKNIQYF
V: TRBV25-1; D: TRBD2; J: TRBJ2-1; DNA: TGTGCCAGCAGTGTTTTGAGAAGCGGGGGTCGGAATGAGCAGTTCTTC; CDR3: CASSVLRSGGRNEQFF
V: TRBV5-1; D: .; J: TRBJ1-6; DNA: TGCGCCAGCAGCTTAGGACAGTCTAATTCACCCCTCCACTTT; CDR3: CASSLGQSNSPLHF
V: TRBV11-3; D: .; J: TRBJ2-3; DNA: TGTGCCAGCAGCTTAACTCGGGGGGCCGGGAATACGCAGTATTTT; CDR3: CASSLTRGAGNTQYF
V: TRBV7-9; D: .; J: TRBJ2-7; DNA: TGTGCCAGCAGCCAAAACCGGGACTTGCTCTACGAGCAGTACTTC; CDR3: CASSQNRDLLYEQYF
V: TRBV7-2; D: TRBD2; J: TRBJ2-3; DNA: TGTGCCAGCAGCGCCTCTAGCGGGGGGGCAGATACGCAGTATTTT; CDR3: CASSASSGGADTQYF
V: TRBV5-4; D: TRBD2; J: TRBJ2-3; DNA: TGTGCCAGCAGCCTCGGGGGGGCGCGGACAGATACGCAGTATTTT; CDR3: CASSLGGARTDTQYF